The 2 T cell receptor beta chains reported below all come from one sample, sequenced in a study of cytomegalovirus exposure and HLA in healthy donors. Primers: 60 Vbeta forward and 13 Jbeta reverse. Sequenced by immunoSEQ multiplex PCR; TCRdb stores in-frame clones only, minus some. With about 67,000 clones in the sample, the ten largest clones hold approximately 15%. The sequenced material came from PBMCs. These receptors originate from a boy between 10 and 17 years old in good health and CMV-seronegative.

V is TRBV19 and J is TRBJ1-1; possible D gene TRBD1, 5 bases. Per germline, CDR1 LNHDA and CDR2 SQIVND (reference sequence). CDR3 length: 13 amino acids. The V end lost 3 bases, the J end lost 6 bases, and 11 bases lay between the germline ends. The CDR3 reads CASSILQASEAFF. As DNA, the CDR3 is TGTGCCAGTAGTATTCTACAGGCCTCTGAAGCTTTCTTT.

The chain combines TRBV6-1 with TRBJ1-5; D uncertain. The CDR3 covers 18 residues. Trimming removed 0 bases at V and 0 bases at J, with 15 bases between. Germline CDR1 MNHNS, CDR2 SASEGT. CDR3 nucleotide sequence: TGTGCCAGCAGTGAAGCGCTTCTGGGCAGTCATAGCAATCAGCCCCAGCATTTT. This translates into CASSEALLGSHSNQPQHF.